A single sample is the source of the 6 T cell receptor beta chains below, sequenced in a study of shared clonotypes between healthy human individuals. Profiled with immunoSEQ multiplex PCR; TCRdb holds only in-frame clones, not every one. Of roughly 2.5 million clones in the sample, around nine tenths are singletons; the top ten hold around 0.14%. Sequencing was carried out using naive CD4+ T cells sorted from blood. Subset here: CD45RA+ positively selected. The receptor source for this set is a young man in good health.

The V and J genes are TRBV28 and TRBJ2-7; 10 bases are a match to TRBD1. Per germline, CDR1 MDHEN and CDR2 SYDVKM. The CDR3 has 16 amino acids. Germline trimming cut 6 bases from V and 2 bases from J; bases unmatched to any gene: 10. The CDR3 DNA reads TGTGCCAGCAGCGCCGTGGGACAGGGGACACCCTACGAGCAGTACTTC. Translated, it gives CASSAVGQGTPYEQYF.

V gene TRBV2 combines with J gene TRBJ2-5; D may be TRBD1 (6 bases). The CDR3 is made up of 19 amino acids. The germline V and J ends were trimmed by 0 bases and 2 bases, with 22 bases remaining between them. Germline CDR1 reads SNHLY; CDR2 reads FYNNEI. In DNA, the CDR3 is TGTGCCAGCAGTGAAGCGATGCCCGATGCCCGGGACATGCAAGAGACCCAGTACTTC. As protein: CASSEAMPDARDMQETQYF. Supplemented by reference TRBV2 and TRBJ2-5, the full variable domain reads EPEVTQTPSHQVTQMGQEVILRCVPISNHLYFYWYRQILGQKVEFLVSFYNNEISEKSEIFDDQFSVERPDGSNFTLKIRSTKLEDSAMYFCASSEAMPDARDMQETQYFGPGTRLLVL.

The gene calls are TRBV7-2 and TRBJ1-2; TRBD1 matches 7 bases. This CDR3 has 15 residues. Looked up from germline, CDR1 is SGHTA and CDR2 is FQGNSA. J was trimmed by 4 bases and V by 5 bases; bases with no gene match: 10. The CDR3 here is CASSPPGQSFYGYTF. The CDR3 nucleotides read TGTGCCAGCAGCCCTCCGGGACAGAGCTTCTATGGCTACACCTTC.

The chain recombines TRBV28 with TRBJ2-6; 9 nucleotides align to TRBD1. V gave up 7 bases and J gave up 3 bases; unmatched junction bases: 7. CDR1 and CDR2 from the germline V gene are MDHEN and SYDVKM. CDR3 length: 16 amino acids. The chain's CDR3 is CASITGGAGGANVLTF. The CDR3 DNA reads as TGTGCCAGCATAACAGGGGGCGCGGGTGGGGCCAACGTCCTGACTTTC.

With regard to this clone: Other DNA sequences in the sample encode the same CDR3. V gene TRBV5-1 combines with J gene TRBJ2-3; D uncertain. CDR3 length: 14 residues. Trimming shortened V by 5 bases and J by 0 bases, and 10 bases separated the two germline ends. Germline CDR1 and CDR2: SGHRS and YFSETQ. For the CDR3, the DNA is TGCGCCAGCAGTTCAGGACGGAGCACAGATACGCAGTATTTT. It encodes CASSSGRSTDTQYF.

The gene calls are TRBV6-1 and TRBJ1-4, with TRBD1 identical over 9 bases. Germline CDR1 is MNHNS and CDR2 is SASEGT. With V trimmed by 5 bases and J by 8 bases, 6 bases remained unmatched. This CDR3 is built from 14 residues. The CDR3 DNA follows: TGTGCCAGCAGTTCTGACAGGGGGTGGGAAAAACTGTTTTTT. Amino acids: CASSSDRGWEKLFF.